A selection of T cell receptor beta chains follows, all from one sample in a study of blood T cell repertoires in COVID-19. Sequencing used immunoSEQ multiplex PCR; TCRdb keeps in-frame clones, though not all of them. The sample records 150,000 to 200,000 clones, 75% to 80% being singletons. The specimen sequenced was peripheral blood. These receptors were taken from a woman aged 80 or over with acute or convalescent COVID-19. Both conserved end residues are part of each CDR3. A D gene is named only where the DNA matches it firmly. Clone size is given for some rows only: seen once, a few or many times, or a class if the clone is expanded.

cdr3_aa,cdr3_nt,d_call,j_call,v_call,clone_size
CASSLDGHSNQPQHF,TGTGCCAGCAGTTTGGACGGACACTCCAATCAGCCCCAGCATTTT,-,TRBJ1-5,TRBV5-4,-
CASGQGARNTGELFF,TGCGCCAGCGGACAGGGGGCGAGGAACACCGGGGAGCTGTTTTTT,TRBD1,TRBJ2-2,TRBV5-1,-
CASSDGHANSAMNTEAFF,TGTGCCAGCAGTGATGGGCACGCGAATAGCGCCATGAACACTGAAGCTTTCTTT,-,TRBJ1-1,TRBV6-1,-
CASSQHRQGSYGYTF,TGCGCCAGCAGCCAACACCGACAGGGGTCCTATGGCTACACCTTC,TRBD1,TRBJ1-2,TRBV4-1,-
CSVEGQNSNQPQHF,TGCAGCGTCGAAGGACAGAATAGCAATCAGCCCCAGCATTTT,-,TRBJ1-5,TRBV29-1,-
CASSPGTGKAFF,TGTGCCAGCAGCCCCGGGACAGGGAAAGCTTTCTTT,TRBD1,TRBJ1-1,TRBV28,-
CATSAMTGEGITEAFF,TGTGCCACCAGTGCAATGACAGGGGAGGGAATCACTGAAGCTTTCTTT,TRBD1,TRBJ1-1,TRBV24-1,-
CASSLDRRLAGGRETQYF,TGTGCCAGCAGCTTAGATAGACGACTAGCGGGAGGTCGAGAGACCCAGTACTTC,TRBD2,TRBJ2-5,TRBV11-2,-
CASSRTGTGYNEQFF,TGTGCCAGCAGTCGGACCGGGACAGGGTACAATGAGCAGTTCTTC,TRBD1,TRBJ2-1,TRBV6-5,few
CASSLAPPSGSTGIEQFF,TGTGCCAGCAGTTTAGCCCCCCCTAGCGGGAGCACGGGGATCGAGCAGTTCTTC,TRBD2,TRBJ2-1,TRBV27,-
CASSSGLAGARLQETQYF,TGTGCCAGCAGCTCAGGACTAGCGGGAGCTAGGCTTCAAGAGACCCAGTACTTC,TRBD2,TRBJ2-5,TRBV7-9,-
CASSQSRQGKEKLFF,TGCGCCAGCAGTCAATCCCGACAGGGAAAGGAAAAACTGTTTTTT,TRBD1,TRBJ1-4,TRBV23-1,-
CASSLDAGARHKYF,TGCGCCAGCAGCTTGGACGCGGGAGCACGGCACAAGTACTTC,TRBD2,TRBJ2-7,TRBV5-1,-
CASSLGRGSGETQYF,TGTGCCAGCAGCTTAGGACGGGGATCGGGAGAGACCCAGTACTTC,-,TRBJ2-5,TRBV5-8,-
CASSFRTANTGELFF,TGTGCCAGCAGTTTTAGGACAGCGAACACCGGGGAGCTGTTTTTT,-,TRBJ2-2,TRBV27,once
CASSLTGGSYNEQFF,TGTGCCAGCAGCTTGACGGGGGGGTCGTACAATGAGCAGTTCTTC,TRBD2,TRBJ2-1,TRBV5-6,few
CTSRGSGNEKLFF,TGTACTTCTAGAGGCAGCGGTAATGAAAAACTGTTTTTT,-,TRBJ1-4,TRBV2,-
CASSFHPEGSSTEAFF,TGTGCCAGCAGTTTCCACCCCGAGGGCTCGAGCACTGAAGCTTTCTTT,-,TRBJ1-1,TRBV27,-
CASSLDWGRETQYF,TGCGCCAGCAGCTTGGATTGGGGCCGGGAGACCCAGTACTTC,-,TRBJ2-5,TRBV5-1,-
CASKEASVSTDTQYF,TGCGCCAGCAAGGAGGCTAGCGTCAGCACAGATACGCAGTATTTT,-,TRBJ2-3,TRBV10-2,-